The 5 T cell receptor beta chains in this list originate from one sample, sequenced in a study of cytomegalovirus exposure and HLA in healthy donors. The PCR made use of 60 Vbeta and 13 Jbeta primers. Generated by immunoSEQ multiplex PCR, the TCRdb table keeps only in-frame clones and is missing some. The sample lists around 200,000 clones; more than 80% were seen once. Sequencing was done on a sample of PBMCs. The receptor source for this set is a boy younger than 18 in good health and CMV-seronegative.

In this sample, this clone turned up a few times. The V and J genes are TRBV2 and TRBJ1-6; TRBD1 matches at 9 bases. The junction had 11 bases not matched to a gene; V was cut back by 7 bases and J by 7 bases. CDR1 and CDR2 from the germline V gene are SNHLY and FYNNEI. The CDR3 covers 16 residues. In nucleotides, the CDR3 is TGTGCCAGCAAATCCGGGACAGGGACGCGGAATTCACCCCTCCACTTT. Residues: CASKSGTGTRNSPLHF.

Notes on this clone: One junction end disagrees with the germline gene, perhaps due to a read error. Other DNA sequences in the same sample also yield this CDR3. CDR3 in amino acids: CASSLVAGILSYEQYF. The CDR3, as DNA: TGTGCCAGTAGCTTAGTAGCGGGAATCCTCTCCTACGAGCAGTACTTC. V is TRBV7-2 and J is TRBJ2-7; 8 bases agree with TRBD2. Per germline, CDR1 SGHTA and CDR2 FQGNSA. CDR3 length equals 16 residues.

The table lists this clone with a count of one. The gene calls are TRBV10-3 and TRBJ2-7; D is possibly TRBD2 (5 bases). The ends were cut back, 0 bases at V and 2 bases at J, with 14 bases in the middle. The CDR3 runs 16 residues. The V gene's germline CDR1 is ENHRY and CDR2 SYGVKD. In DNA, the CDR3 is TGTGCCATCAGTGAGTCCAATTCGCGAGGGACCTACGAGCAGTACTTC. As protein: CAISESNSRGTYEQYF.

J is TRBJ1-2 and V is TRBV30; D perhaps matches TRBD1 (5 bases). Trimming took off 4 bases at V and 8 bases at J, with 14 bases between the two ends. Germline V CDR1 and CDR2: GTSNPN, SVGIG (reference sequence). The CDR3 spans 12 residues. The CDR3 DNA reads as TGTGCCTGGACCCCTCGCCAGGGCGGCTACACCTTC. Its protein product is CAWTPRQGGYTF.

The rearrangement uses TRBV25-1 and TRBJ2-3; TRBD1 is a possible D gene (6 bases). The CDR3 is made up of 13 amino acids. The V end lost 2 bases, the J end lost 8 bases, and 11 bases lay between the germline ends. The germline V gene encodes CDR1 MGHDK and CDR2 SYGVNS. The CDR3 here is CASSELPQGTQYF. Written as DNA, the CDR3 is TGTGCCAGCAGTGAACTGCCACAGGGTACGCAGTATTTT. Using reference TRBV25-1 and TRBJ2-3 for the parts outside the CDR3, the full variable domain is EADIYQTPRYLVIGTGKKITLECSQTMGHDKMYWYQQDPGMELHLIHYSYGVNSTEKGDLSSESTVSRIRTEHFPLTLESARPSHTSQYLCASSELPQGTQYFGPGTRLTVL.